The 15 T cell receptor beta chains below were found in one sample sequenced in a study of post-analysis software for immune sequencing data. TCR beta cDNA libraries had unique molecular identifiers. TCRdb reprocessed the PCR reads via MiXCR and lists one record per CDR3 protein. The table has 750,000 to 950,000 distinct CDR3 sequences, approximately 44% seen once. These receptors lack a known antigen. Study-level points and caveats: Among 4 or 5 TRBV segments more frequent in patients than controls were TRBV5-6, TRBV5-1 and TRBV20-1.

Sequencing used blood. These receptors were taken from a girl aged 10 to 17 with multiple sclerosis.

The chain's CDR3 is CSVEGELAGSSYNEQFF. The CDR3 DNA reads as TGCAGCGTTGAAGGGGAGTTAGCGGGGAGCTCCTACAATGAGCAGTTCTTC. The chain uses TRBV29-1 and TRBJ2-1; TRBD2 aligns across 8 bases. This CDR3 comprises 17 residues. V dropped 1 base and J dropped 0; count of bases not matched to a gene: 8. Looked up from germline, CDR1 is SQVTM and CDR2 is ANQGSEA.

This clonotype was detected only a few times. The chain carries TRBV4-3 and TRBJ2-7, with D tentatively TRBD1 (5 bases). The CDR3 loop spans 17 amino acids. V was cut by 0 bases and J by 2 bases, with 17 bases left in between. In germline, CDR1 is LGHNA, CDR2 YSLEER. CDR3 region: CASSQDGSRALPYEQYF. In DNA, the CDR3 is TGCGCCAGCAGCCAAGATGGTAGCAGGGCTTTACCCTACGAGCAGTACTTC.

The V and J genes are TRBV12-3 or TRBV12-4 and TRBJ1-2, with D tentatively TRBD1 (5 bases). V was trimmed by 3 bases and J by 10 bases, leaving 9 bases between them. This CDR3 has 11 amino acids. The CDR3: CASSLGPLYTF. CDR3 nucleotide sequence: TGTGCCAGCAGTTTGGGACCTCTCTACACCTTC.

The chain recombines TRBV7-9 with TRBJ2-5, with no clear D. CDR3 length: 11 residues. Germline values: CDR1 SEHNR, CDR2 FQNEAQ (reference sequence). V dropped 5 bases and J dropped 10 bases, with 11 bases sitting between them. Here the CDR3 DNA reads TGTGCCAGCAGCCCCTCGTTCCACCAGTACTTC. Protein: CASSPSFHQYF. The full variable domain, in which reference TRBV7-9 and TRBJ2-5 provide the parts outside the CDR3, is DTGVSQNPRHKITKRGQNVTFRCDPISEHNRLYWYRQTLGQGPEFLTYFQNEAQLEKSRLLSDRFSAERPKGSFSTLEIQRTEQGDSAMYLCASSPSFHQYFGPGTRLLVL.

This clonotype has only a few counts. The chain combines TRBV20-1 with TRBJ2-7; TRBD2 is a possible D gene (5 bases). This CDR3 is built from 14 residues. Trimming stripped 4 bases from V and 2 bases from J, with 15 bases between. CDR1 DFQATT and CDR2 SNEGSKA come from the germline V gene (reference sequence). The CDR3 sequence: CSAKPGITTYEQYF. CDR3 DNA: TGCAGTGCTAAACCGGGAATTACTACCTACGAGCAGTACTTC.

The rearrangement links TRBV14 to TRBJ2-4; TRBD2 is a possible D gene (5 bases). The DNA end is a closer match to TRBJ2-5, so the J assignment may be wrong. The CDR3 is 14 residues long. The germline V gene encodes CDR1 SGHDN and CDR2 FVKESK. The CDR3 coding sequence is TGTGCCAGCAGCCAAGGCGCAGCTCGGGGGACCCAGTACTTC. Residues: CASSQGAARGTQYF.

The chain uses TRBV10-3 and TRBJ1-2; TRBD1 matches 7 bases. This CDR3 contains 13 residues. From germline, CDR1 is ENHRY and CDR2 SYGVKD. Germline trimming cut 4 bases from V and 4 bases from J; bases unmatched to any gene: 3. The CDR3 DNA sequence: TGTGCCATCAGTGGGACAGGTGGCTATGGCTACACCTTC. Protein product: CAISGTGGYGYTF.

The V gene is TRBV29-1, the J gene TRBJ2-1; no definite D call. The CDR3 consists of 12 residues. The V end was cut by 3 bases, the J end by 15 bases, with 18 bases between. Germline V CDR1 and CDR2: SQVTM, ANQGSEA. The CDR3 protein is CSVEVPPLDPFF. CDR3 coding DNA: TGCAGCGTTGAGGTACCTCCGCTGGATCCGTTCTTC.

The chain carries TRBV28 and TRBJ2-4, with D uncertain. V lost 3 bases, J lost 9 bases, and 12 bases lay in between. Germline CDR1 is MDHEN and CDR2 is SYDVKM. This CDR3 is built from 13 residues. The CDR3 sequence is CASSFQVGAIQYF. CDR3 sequence (DNA): TGTGCCAGCAGTTTCCAGGTTGGAGCCATTCAGTACTTC.

The chain carries TRBV7-2 and TRBJ2-1; TRBD2 might be the D (6 bases). Germline V CDR1 and CDR2: SGHTA, FQGNSA. Trimming stripped 2 bases from V and 2 bases from J, with 10 bases between. The CDR3 consists of 15 residues. The CDR3 region has the DNA TGTGCCAGCAGCTTAACGGGAGAAACCTACAATGAGCAGTTCTTC. Its protein is CASSLTGETYNEQFF.

This clonotype was counted only a few times. The CDR3 loop reads CASSSGTTLGNEQFF. The CDR3 DNA sequence: TGTGCCAGCAGCTCCGGGACTACCCTGGGGAATGAGCAGTTCTTC. The chain couples TRBV11-2 to TRBJ2-1; TRBD2 agrees at 7 bases. The CDR3 extends over 15 amino acids. Germline CDR1 SGHAT, CDR2 FQNNGV. The J segment lost 7 bases and the V segment lost 4 bases, leaving 10 bases of the junction unmatched.

The chain joins TRBV2 to TRBJ1-1, with TRBD1 as a possible D gene (5 bases). Germline CDR1 SNHLY, CDR2 FYNNEI. The CDR3 length is 16 residues. The V and J ends lost 0 bases and 3 bases respectively, with 14 bases between them. CDR3 nucleotides: TGTGCCAGCAGTGAAGCGCGGTGGACGGGGGACACTGAAGCTTTCTTT. Translation: CASSEARWTGDTEAFF.

The table lists this clonotype with a few counts. The chain combines TRBV6-2 or TRBV6-3 with TRBJ2-3; 9 positions agree with TRBD2. Germline V CDR1 and CDR2: MNHEY, SVGEGT. There are 14 residues in the CDR3. J gave up 2 bases and V 6 bases, and 3 bases lay outside the gene matches. CDR3 region: CASRREGPTDTQYF. Here the CDR3 DNA reads TGTGCCAGCAGGCGGGAGGGCCCCACAGATACGCAGTATTTT.

There are a few counts of this clonotype. J is TRBJ2-5 and V is TRBV11-1; D not resolved. Trimming left V 5 bases short and J 4 bases short, with 14 bases between. This CDR3 region has 14 residues. CDR1 is SGHAT, CDR2 FQDESV, per germline (reference sequence). The CDR3 region is CASSPARDTETQYF. As DNA, the CDR3 is TGTGCCAGCAGCCCCGCAAGGGATACAGAGACCCAGTACTTC.

This chain connects TRBV20-1 to TRBJ2-7; the D gene is possibly TRBD2 (5 bases). Trimming removed 3 bases at V and 6 bases at J, with 18 bases between. CDR3 length: 14 amino acids. Germline V CDR1 and CDR2: DFQATT, SNEGSKA (reference sequence). The CDR3 spells CSARGNSELPEQYF. In nucleotides, the CDR3 is TGCAGTGCTAGGGGGAATAGCGAATTGCCCGAGCAGTACTTC.